One TCR beta chain is described in this entry. The CDR3 is 15 amino acids. Germline lookup yields CDR1 KGHSH and CDR2 LQKENI. V was clipped by 5 bases and J by 3 bases, with 13 bases between them. This sample was included in a study of T cells in localized non-small cell lung cancer. This table comes from immunoSEQ multiplex PCR, and its TCRdb copy is limited to in-frame clones, with some not included. The top ten clones hold 22% of a sample with 11,000 or so clones, about 85% of them seen once. The material sequenced was peripheral blood, taken before any cancer treatment. The chain combines TRBV18 with TRBJ1-4; D possibly corresponds to TRBD1 (5 bases). The sequence was collected from a male donor at least 60 years old with stage I lung adenocarcinoma. The CDR3 protein is CASSSRGGSNEKLFF. The CDR3 DNA reads TGTGCCAGCTCATCCCGCGGGGGGTCTAATGAAAAACTGTTTTTT. The full variable domain, rest sourced from reference TRBV18 and TRBJ1-4, is NAGVMQNPRHLVRRRGQEARLRCSPMKGHSHVYWYRQLPEEGLKFMVYLQKENIIDESGMPKERFSAEFPKEGPSILRIQQVVRGDSAAYFCASSSRGGSNEKLFFGSGTQLSVL.